The 22 T cell receptor beta chains below come from one sample, sequenced in a study of T cells after yellow fever vaccination. TCRdb re-called the 5' RACE reads through MiXCR, storing one row per CDR3 protein. The data show hundreds of thousands of distinct CDR3 sequences, about a sixth seen once. Source: PBMCs, taken less than 6 days after the first yellow fever vaccination. Receptors were obtained from a man aged 18 to 35 who received the YFV17D yellow fever vaccine.

In the case of this clonotype: One end of the junction is discordant with germline, which a read error may explain. The chain recombines TRBV7-6 with TRBJ1-6; 7 nucleotides line up with TRBD1. This CDR3 has 14 residues. Germline V gene data show CDR1 as SGHVS and CDR2 as FNYEAQ. The CDR3: CAISSTGEYSPLHF. CDR3 in DNA: TGTGCCATCAGCTCTACAGGGGAGTATTCACCCCTCCACTTT.

This clonotype occurred a few times. The CDR3 loop is CASSSISGGETGELFF. As DNA, the CDR3 is TGCGCCAGCAGCTCCATCAGCGGGGGGGAAACCGGGGAGCTGTTTTTT. The V and J genes are TRBV5-1 and TRBJ2-2; 10 bases map to TRBD2. Trimming removed 3 bases from V and 5 bases from J; junction bases left unmatched: 7. This CDR3 comprises 16 residues. The germline gives CDR1 SGHRS, CDR2 YFSETQ.

In this sample, this clonotype turned up a few times. The rearrangement joins TRBV5-1 to TRBJ2-4; TRBD1 aligns across 8 bases. Germline-derived CDR1 and CDR2 are SGHRS and YFSETQ. V lost 4 bases and J lost 6; bases outside the gene matches: 3. This CDR3 has 13 residues. CDR3 coding DNA: TGCGCCAGCAGCGTAGGACAGGGAAACATTCAGTACTTC. This gives the protein CASSVGQGNIQYF.

Remarks on this clonotype: This clone may be a read error of a much larger clone one base away. The chain has TRBV25-1 and TRBJ2-5; D gene uncertain. V gave up 3 bases and J gave up 1 base, with 6 bases separating them. Germline CDR1 reads MGHDK; CDR2 reads SYGVNS. The CDR3 has 13 residues. CDR3 sequence: CASSDQVQETQYF. For the CDR3, the DNA is TGTGCCAGCAGTGACCAGGTCCAAGAGACCCAGTACTTC.

The sample holds a few counts of this clonotype. The V call is TRBV7-2, the J call TRBJ1-3; TRBD1 matches 7 bases. Germline values: CDR1 SGHTA, CDR2 FQGNSA. Trimming at V came to 5 bases and at J to 2 bases, leaving 6 bases not matched to a gene. This CDR3 region has 15 residues. CDR3 protein: CASSLTGETGNTIYF. DNA of the CDR3: TGTGCCAGCAGCCTTACAGGGGAGACTGGAAACACCATATATTTT. Drawing the rest from reference TRBV7-2 and TRBJ1-3, the complete variable domain is GAGVSQSPSNKVTEKGKDVELRCDPISGHTALYWYRQSLGQGLEFLIYFQGNSAPDKSGLPSDRFSAERTGGSVSTLTIQRTQQEDSAVYLCASSLTGETGNTIYFGEGSWLTVV.

The genes are TRBV5-1 and TRBJ1-1; 7 bases match TRBD1. Trimming at V came to 4 bases and at J to 0 bases, leaving 3 bases not matched to a gene. The CDR3 contains 14 residues. Germline CDR1 is SGHRS and CDR2 is YFSETQ. The CDR3 protein is CASSETGVNTEAFF. In DNA form, the CDR3 reads TGCGCCAGCAGCGAAACAGGGGTGAACACTGAAGCTTTCTTT.

V is TRBV6-5 and J is TRBJ1-1; the D gene is possibly TRBD1 (6 bases). V lost 2 bases and J lost 5, with 12 bases in between. The CDR3 has 14 residues. Germline V gives CDR1 MNHEY, CDR2 SVGAGI. In nucleotides, the CDR3 is TGTGCCAGCAGTTACGGGACAAAGGGTACTGAAGCTTTCTTT. Translated, it gives CASSYGTKGTEAFF.

This clonotype came up a few times. This chain joins TRBV5-6 and TRBJ1-1; D not resolved. Trimming stripped 3 bases from V and 5 bases from J, with 20 bases between. The CDR3 totals 16 residues. Germline V gene sequence: CDR1 SGHDT, CDR2 YYEEEE. The CDR3 region has the DNA TGTGCCAGCAGCTCTTTGGTGGGGTTTTCTAGGACTGAAGCTTTCTTT. Translation: CASSSLVGFSRTEAFF.

This chain joins TRBV19 and TRBJ1-6; TRBD1 aligns across 9 bases. CDR1 and CDR2 (germline): LNHDA, SQIVND (reference sequence). The ends lost 6 bases at V and 10 bases at J; junction bases unmatched: 7. CDR3 size: 14 residues. The CDR3 reads CASRMGQGGSPLHF. The CDR3 DNA is TGTGCCAGTAGAATGGGACAGGGAGGGTCACCCCTCCACTTT.

This chain joins TRBV3-1 and TRBJ2-1; perhaps TRBD1 as D (5 bases). Germline V gene sequence: CDR1 LGHDT, CDR2 YNNKEL (reference sequence). Trimming pared 1 base from V and 12 bases from J, leaving 10 bases between. The CDR3 totals 12 residues. As DNA, the CDR3 is TGTGCCAGCAGCCAAGTAAAGGGGTTGCAGTTCTTC. This codes for CASSQVKGLQFF.

V usage is TRBV6-1 and J usage is TRBJ2-5; D may be TRBD2 (6 bases). This CDR3 contains 14 residues. V dropped 4 bases and J dropped 2 bases, with 11 bases sitting between them. Germline CDR1 and CDR2: MNHNS and SASEGT. CDR3 amino acids: CASSVSGRQETQYF. The CDR3 nucleotides are TGTGCCAGCAGTGTAAGCGGGCGGCAAGAGACCCAGTACTTC.

This clonotype was counted at least ten times. CDR3 sequence reads: CASSRSTEAFF. The CDR3, as DNA: TGTGCCAGCAGCCGGAGCACTGAAGCTTTCTTT. The rearrangement uses TRBV7-9 and TRBJ1-1; D call uncertain. The CDR3 contains 11 residues. Per germline, CDR1 SEHNR and CDR2 FQNEAQ (reference sequence). Trimming left V 5 bases short and J 4 bases short, with 5 bases between.

This clonotype was detected a few times. The CDR3 DNA reads TGTGCCAGTAGCCCGAGCCAGGCCGAGACCCAGTACTTC. Translated: CASSPSQAETQYF. The chain is built from TRBV19 and TRBJ2-5; D unclear. Germline V gives CDR1 LNHDA, CDR2 SQIVND (reference sequence). CDR3 length equals 13 residues. Trimming took 6 bases from V and 5 from J, leaving 13 bases between them.

This clonotype was seen ten or more times. V is TRBV5-6 and J is TRBJ2-2, with D unresolved. V lost 4 bases to trimming and J lost 9 bases, with 13 bases between them. Germline-derived CDR1 and CDR2 are SGHDT and YYEEEE. This CDR3 comprises 13 residues. The CDR3 protein is CASSHITNRELFF. Written as DNA, the CDR3 is TGTGCCAGCAGCCACATTACGAACAGGGAGCTGTTTTTT.

This rearrangement joins TRBV20-1 to TRBJ2-3, with 8 bases that match TRBD1. This CDR3 has 14 residues. Germline values: CDR1 DFQATT, CDR2 SNEGSKA (reference sequence). Trimming cost V 2 bases and J 3 bases; bases outside gene matches: 4. Written as DNA, the CDR3 is TGCAGTGCTAGAATCGGGACAGGAACAGATACGCAGTATTTT. Protein product: CSARIGTGTDTQYF.

The CDR3 bases are TGCGCCAGCAGCCATCCTAAGGGAGTGAACACTGAAGCTTTCTTT. Residues: CASSHPKGVNTEAFF. This chain uses TRBV4-1 with TRBJ1-1; the D is unclear. V lost 3 bases and J lost 0, with 11 bases in between. This CDR3 spans 15 amino acids. Germline CDR1 MGHRA, CDR2 YSYEKL.

The chain combines TRBV9 with TRBJ1-4; D uncertain. Trimming shortened V by 4 bases and J by 8 bases, and 15 bases separated the two germline ends. The CDR3 is 14 residues long. CDR1 is SGDLS and CDR2 is YYNGEE in the germline V gene. The CDR3 nucleotides are TGTGCCAGCAGCCCAGACATCCTCGCAGAAAAACTGTTTTTT. It is translated as CASSPDILAEKLFF. Combining the CDR3 with reference TRBV9 and TRBJ1-4 gives the whole variable domain DSGVTQTPKHLITATGQRVTLRCSPRSGDLSVYWYQQSLDQGLQFLIQYYNGEERAKGNILERFSAQQFPDLHSELNLSSLELGDSALYFCASSPDILAEKLFFGSGTQLSVL.

The table lists this clonotype with a few counts. The DNA of the CDR3 is TGTGCCAGCAGTCCGACTCCGCAGGGAAGCAATTCACCCCTCCACTTT. As protein: CASSPTPQGSNSPLHF. The V and J genes are TRBV6-2 or TRBV6-3 and TRBJ1-6, with D perhaps matching TRBD1 (5 bases). From germline, CDR1 is MNHEY and CDR2 SVGEGT. The germline V and J ends were trimmed by 5 bases and 7 bases, with 18 bases remaining between them. The CDR3 runs to 16 residues.

This clonotype was counted between two and nine times. The gene calls are TRBV6-5 and TRBJ2-5; TRBD1 is a possible D gene (5 bases). The V and J ends lost 4 bases and 5 bases respectively, with 14 bases between them. Germline V lookup: CDR1 MNHEY, CDR2 SVGAGI. The CDR3 covers 14 residues. CDR3 DNA sequence: TGTGCCAGCAGTTTAAACCCGTCAGGGGAGACCCAGTACTTC. Amino acid sequence: CASSLNPSGETQYF.

The chain joins TRBV5-6 to TRBJ2-1; possibly TRBD2 for D (7 bases). The CDR3 is 13 amino acids. Looked up from germline, CDR1 is SGHDT and CDR2 is YYEEEE. Between the trimmed V and J ends, which lost 2 bases and 8 bases, there was a span of 11 bases. The CDR3 sequence is CASSLRGADEQFF. DNA of the CDR3: TGTGCCAGCAGCTTACGGGGGGCAGATGAGCAGTTCTTC.

This clonotype was seen more than once but under ten times. The V gene is TRBV4-1, the J gene TRBJ1-4; the D gene is possibly TRBD1 (5 bases). Trimming cost V 4 bases and J 8 bases, with 14 bases left between them. The CDR3 runs to 14 residues. Looked up from germline, CDR1 is MGHRA and CDR2 is YSYEKL. This chain's CDR3 is CASSRTGLKEKLFF. The CDR3 region has the DNA TGCGCCAGCAGCCGAACGGGACTAAAAGAAAAACTGTTTTTT.

The chain combines TRBV7-9 with TRBJ1-4, with 8 positions matching TRBD1. The V and J ends lost 5 bases and 7 bases, in that order; junction bases with no gene match: 9. From germline, CDR1 is SEHNR and CDR2 FQNEAQ (reference sequence). The CDR3 totals 15 residues. The CDR3 sequence: CASSPPTGEREKLFF. The CDR3 coding sequence is TGTGCCAGCAGCCCACCGACAGGGGAGCGTGAAAAACTGTTTTTT.